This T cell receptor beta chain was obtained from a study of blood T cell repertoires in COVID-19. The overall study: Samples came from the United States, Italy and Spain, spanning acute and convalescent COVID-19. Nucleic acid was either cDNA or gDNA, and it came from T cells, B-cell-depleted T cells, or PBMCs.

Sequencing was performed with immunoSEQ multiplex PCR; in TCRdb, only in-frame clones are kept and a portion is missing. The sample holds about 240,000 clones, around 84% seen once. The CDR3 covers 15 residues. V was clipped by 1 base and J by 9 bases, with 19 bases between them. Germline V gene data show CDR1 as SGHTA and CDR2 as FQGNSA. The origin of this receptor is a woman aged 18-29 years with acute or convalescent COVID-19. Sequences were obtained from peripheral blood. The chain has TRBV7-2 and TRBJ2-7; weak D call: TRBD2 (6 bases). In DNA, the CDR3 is TGTGCCAGCAGCTTAGGGGCGGGGAGCACCCTTGGGCAGTACTTC. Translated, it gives CASSLGAGSTLGQYF.